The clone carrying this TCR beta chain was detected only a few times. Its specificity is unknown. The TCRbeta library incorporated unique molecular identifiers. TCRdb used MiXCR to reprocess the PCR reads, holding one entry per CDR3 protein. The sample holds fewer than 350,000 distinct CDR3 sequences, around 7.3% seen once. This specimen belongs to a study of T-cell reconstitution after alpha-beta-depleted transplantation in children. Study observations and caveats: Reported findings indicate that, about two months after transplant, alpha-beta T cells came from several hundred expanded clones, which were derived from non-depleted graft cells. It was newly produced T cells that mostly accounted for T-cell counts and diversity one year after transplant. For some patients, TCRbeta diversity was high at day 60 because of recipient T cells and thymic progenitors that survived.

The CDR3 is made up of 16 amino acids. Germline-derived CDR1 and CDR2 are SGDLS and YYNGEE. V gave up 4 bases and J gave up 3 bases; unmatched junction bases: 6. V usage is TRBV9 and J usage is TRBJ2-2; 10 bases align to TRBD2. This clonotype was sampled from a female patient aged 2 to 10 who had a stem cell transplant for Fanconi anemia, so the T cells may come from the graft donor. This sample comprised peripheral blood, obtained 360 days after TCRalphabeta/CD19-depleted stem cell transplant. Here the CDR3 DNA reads TGTGCCAGCAGCCCAAGAAGCGGGGGGGACACCGGGGAGCTGTTTTTT. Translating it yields CASSPRSGGDTGELFF.